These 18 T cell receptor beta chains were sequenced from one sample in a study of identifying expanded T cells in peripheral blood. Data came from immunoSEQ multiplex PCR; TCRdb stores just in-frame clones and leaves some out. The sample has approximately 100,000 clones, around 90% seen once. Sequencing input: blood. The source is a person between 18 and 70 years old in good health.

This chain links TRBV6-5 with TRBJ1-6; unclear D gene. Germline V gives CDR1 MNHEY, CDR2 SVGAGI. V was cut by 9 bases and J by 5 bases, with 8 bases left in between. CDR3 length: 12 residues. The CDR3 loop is CASRPHNSPLHF. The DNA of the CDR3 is TGTGCCAGTCGACCTCATAATTCACCCCTCCACTTT.

Here the CDR3 DNA reads TGTGCCAGCAGTGAAGACTGGGGGCCCGGGGAGCAGTTCTTC. This encodes CASSEDWGPGEQFF. This rearrangement joins TRBV2 to TRBJ2-1; tentative D call: TRBD1 (6 bases). The CDR3 has 14 amino acids. Germline-derived CDR1 and CDR2 are SNHLY and FYNNEI. V lost 1 base to trimming and J lost 10 bases, with 14 bases between them. Using reference TRBV2 and TRBJ2-1 for the parts outside the CDR3, the full variable domain is EPEVTQTPSHQVTQMGQEVILRCVPISNHLYFYWYRQILGQKVEFLVSFYNNEISEKSEIFDDQFSVERPDGSNFTLKIRSTKLEDSAMYFCASSEDWGPGEQFFGPGTRLTVL.

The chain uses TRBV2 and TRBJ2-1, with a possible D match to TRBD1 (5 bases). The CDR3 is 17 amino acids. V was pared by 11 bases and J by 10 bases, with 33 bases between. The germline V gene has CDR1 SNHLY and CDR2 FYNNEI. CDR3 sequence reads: CALSRAMFPGPPVEQFF. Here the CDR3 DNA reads TGTGCCCTCAGCAGGGCCATGTTCCCAGGTCCCCCTGTAGAGCAGTTCTTC.

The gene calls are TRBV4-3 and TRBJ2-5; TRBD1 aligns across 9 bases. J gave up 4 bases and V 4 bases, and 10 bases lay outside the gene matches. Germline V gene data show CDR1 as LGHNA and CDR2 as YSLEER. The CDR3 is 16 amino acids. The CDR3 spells CASSLGTGITGETQYF. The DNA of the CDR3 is TGCGCCAGCAGCCTCGGGACAGGGATCACCGGAGAGACCCAGTACTTC.

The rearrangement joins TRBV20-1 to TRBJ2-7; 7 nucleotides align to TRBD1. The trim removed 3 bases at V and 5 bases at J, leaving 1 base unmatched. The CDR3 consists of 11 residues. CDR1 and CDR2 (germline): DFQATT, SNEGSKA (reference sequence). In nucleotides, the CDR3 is TGCAGTGCTAGTGGACAGGACGAGCAGTACTTC. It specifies CSASGQDEQYF.

The DNA of the CDR3 is TGTGCCAGCAGTTTAAGCTACGGACAGGGCTATGGCTACACCTTC. As protein: CASSLSYGQGYGYTF. The J gene is TRBJ1-2, the V gene TRBV27; TRBD1 aligns across 8 bases. CDR3 length: 15 amino acids. Unmatched junction bases numbered 6, after V lost 2 bases and J lost 4 bases. Per germline, CDR1 MNHEY and CDR2 SMNVEV (reference sequence).

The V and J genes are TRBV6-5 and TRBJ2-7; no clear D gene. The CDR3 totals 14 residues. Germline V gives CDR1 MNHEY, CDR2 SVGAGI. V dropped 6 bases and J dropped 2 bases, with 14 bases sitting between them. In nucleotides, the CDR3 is TGTGCCAGCAGCCGATCTCTGATCACCTACGAGCAGTACTTC. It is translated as CASSRSLITYEQYF.

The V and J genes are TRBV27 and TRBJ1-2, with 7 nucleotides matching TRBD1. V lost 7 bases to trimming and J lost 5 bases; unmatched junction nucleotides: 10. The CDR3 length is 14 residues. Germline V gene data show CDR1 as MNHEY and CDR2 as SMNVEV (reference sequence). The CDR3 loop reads CASKLTGTPYGYTF. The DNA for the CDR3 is TGTGCCAGCAAATTGACAGGGACACCTTATGGCTACACCTTC.

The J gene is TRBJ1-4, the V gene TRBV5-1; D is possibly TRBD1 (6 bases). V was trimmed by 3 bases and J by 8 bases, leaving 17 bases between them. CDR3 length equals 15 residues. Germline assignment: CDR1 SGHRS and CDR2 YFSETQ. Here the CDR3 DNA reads TGCGCCAGCAGCTCCCTAGAAGGGGGGGGAGAAAAACTGTTTTTT. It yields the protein CASSSLEGGGEKLFF.

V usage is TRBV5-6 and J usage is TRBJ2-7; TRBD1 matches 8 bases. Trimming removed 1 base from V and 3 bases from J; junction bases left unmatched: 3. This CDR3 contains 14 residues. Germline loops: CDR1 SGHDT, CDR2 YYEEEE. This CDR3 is CASSLRQGNYEQYF. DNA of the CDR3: TGTGCCAGCAGCTTGCGACAGGGGAACTACGAGCAGTACTTC.

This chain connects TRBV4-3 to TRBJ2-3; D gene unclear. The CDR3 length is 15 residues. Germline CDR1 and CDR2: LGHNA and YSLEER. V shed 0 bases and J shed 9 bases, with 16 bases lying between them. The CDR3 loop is CASSQDQAYPATQYF. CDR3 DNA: TGCGCCAGCAGCCAAGATCAGGCCTACCCAGCCACGCAGTATTTT.

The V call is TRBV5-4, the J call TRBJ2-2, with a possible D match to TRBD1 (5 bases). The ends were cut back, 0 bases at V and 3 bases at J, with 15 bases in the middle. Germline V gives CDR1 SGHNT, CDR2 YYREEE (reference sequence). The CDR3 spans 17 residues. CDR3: CASSLARTGLDTGELFF. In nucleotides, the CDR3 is TGTGCCAGCAGCTTGGCCCGCACAGGCCTGGACACCGGGGAGCTGTTTTTT.

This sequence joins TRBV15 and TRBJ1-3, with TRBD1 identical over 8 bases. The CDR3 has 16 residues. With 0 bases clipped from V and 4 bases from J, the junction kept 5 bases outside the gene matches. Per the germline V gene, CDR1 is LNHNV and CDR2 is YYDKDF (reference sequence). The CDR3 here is CATSRDGDRIGNTIYF. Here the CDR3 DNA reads TGTGCCACCAGCAGAGATGGGGACAGGATAGGAAACACCATATATTTT.

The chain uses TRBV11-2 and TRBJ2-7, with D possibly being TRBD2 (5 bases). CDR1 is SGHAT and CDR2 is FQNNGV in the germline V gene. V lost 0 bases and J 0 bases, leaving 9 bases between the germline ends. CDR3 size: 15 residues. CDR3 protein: CASSLETGSSYEQYF. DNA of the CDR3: TGTGCCAGCAGCTTAGAAACGGGGAGCTCCTACGAGCAGTACTTC.

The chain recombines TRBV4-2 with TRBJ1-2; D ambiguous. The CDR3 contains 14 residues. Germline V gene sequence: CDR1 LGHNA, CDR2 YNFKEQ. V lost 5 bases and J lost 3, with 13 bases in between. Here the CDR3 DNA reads TGTGCCAGCAGCACTCTCGACAATGACTATGGCTACACCTTC. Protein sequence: CASSTLDNDYGYTF.

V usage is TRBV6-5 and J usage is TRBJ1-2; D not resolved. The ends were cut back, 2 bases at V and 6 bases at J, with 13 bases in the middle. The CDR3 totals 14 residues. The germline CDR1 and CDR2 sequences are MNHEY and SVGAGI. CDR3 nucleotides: TGTGCCAGCAGTTACGTGTCGGGTGGGGATGGCTACACCTTC. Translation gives CASSYVSGGDGYTF.

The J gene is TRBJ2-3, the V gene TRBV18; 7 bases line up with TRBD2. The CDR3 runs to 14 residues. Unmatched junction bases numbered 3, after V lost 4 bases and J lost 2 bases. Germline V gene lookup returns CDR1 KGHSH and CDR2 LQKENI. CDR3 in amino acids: CASSRAGNTDTQYF. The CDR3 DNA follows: TGTGCCAGCTCACGAGCGGGGAACACAGATACGCAGTATTTT. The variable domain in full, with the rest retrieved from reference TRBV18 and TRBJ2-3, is NAGVMQNPRHLVRRRGQEARLRCSPMKGHSHVYWYRQLPEEGLKFMVYLQKENIIDESGMPKERFSAEFPKEGPSILRIQQVVRGDSAAYFCASSRAGNTDTQYFGPGTRLTVL.

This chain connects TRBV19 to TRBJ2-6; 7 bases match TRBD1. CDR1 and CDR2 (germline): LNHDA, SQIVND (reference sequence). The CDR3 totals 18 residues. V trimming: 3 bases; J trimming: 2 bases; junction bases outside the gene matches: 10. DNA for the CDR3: TGTGCCAGTAGTATTCGGACAGGCCGGCGAGCTGGGGCCAACGTCCTGACTTTC. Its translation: CASSIRTGRRAGANVLTF.